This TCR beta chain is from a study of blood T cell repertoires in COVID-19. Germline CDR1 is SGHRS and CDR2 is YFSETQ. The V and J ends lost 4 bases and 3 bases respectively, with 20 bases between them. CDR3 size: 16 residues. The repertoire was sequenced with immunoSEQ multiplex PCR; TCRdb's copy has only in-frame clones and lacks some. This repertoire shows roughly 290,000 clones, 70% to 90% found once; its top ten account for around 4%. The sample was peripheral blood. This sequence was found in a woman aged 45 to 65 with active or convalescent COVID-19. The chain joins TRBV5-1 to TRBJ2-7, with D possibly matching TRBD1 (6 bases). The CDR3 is CASSRSRDTYFYEQYF. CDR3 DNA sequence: TGCGCCAGCAGCAGATCCAGGGACACCTACTTCTACGAGCAGTACTTC.